What follows are 30 T cell receptor beta chains derived from one specimen sequenced in a study of cytomegalovirus exposure and HLA in healthy donors. 13 Jbeta primers and 60 Vbeta primers were used for the PCR. Assay: immunoSEQ multiplex PCR; the TCRdb copy retains only in-frame clones and omits some. This table holds 100,000 to 150,000 clones. The sequencing input was PBMCs. The receptors shown here come from a woman in her 40s in good health and CMV-seropositive.

This chain links TRBV7-6 with TRBJ1-5; no definite D call. Germline V CDR1 and CDR2: SGHVS, FNYEAQ. The CDR3 contains 13 residues. With 3 bases removed from V and 4 bases from J, the gap between germline ends came to 7 bases. This chain's CDR3 is CASSLGRNQPQHF. The CDR3 region has the DNA TGTGCCAGCAGCTTGGGCAGAAATCAGCCCCAGCATTTT.

The chain employs TRBV6-1 and TRBJ2-7; D is undetermined. V was shortened by 2 bases and J by 2 bases, with 13 bases between the two germline ends. This CDR3 region has 15 residues. Germline V CDR1 and CDR2: MNHNS, SASEGT. CDR3 DNA: TGTGCCAGCAGTGAAATAGCAGCCGATCCCTACGAGCAGTACTTC. It translates to CASSEIAADPYEQYF.

CDR3 sequence reads: CASSSRTTNTGELFF. CDR3 in DNA: TGTGCCAGTAGTTCAAGGACAACGAACACCGGGGAGCTGTTTTTT. The genes are TRBV19 and TRBJ2-2; possibly TRBD1 for D (5 bases). The length of the CDR3 is 15 residues. V was pared by 5 bases and J by 0 bases, with 10 bases between. In germline, CDR1 is LNHDA, CDR2 SQIVND (reference sequence).

The chain recombines TRBV5-1 with TRBJ2-5; 9 bases line up with TRBD2. CDR1 is SGHRS and CDR2 is YFSETQ in the germline V gene. V trimming: 5 bases; J trimming: 5 bases; junction bases outside the gene matches: 16. CDR3 size: 17 residues. CDR3 bases: TGCGCCAGCAGTCAGGGGAGGTCGCGGGAGGGCCTTGAGACCCAGTACTTC. Its translation is CASSQGRSREGLETQYF.

This rearrangement joins TRBV28 to TRBJ1-1, with 10 bases that match TRBD1. The CDR3 is 17 residues long. Germline CDR1 reads MDHEN; CDR2 reads SYDVKM. After removal of 5 bases from V and 1 base from J, the junction contained 10 bases not matched to a gene. Here the CDR3 DNA reads TGTGCCAGCAGTCCCGGGGACAGGGGTCGAGGGAACACTGAAGCTTTCTTT. Translated: CASSPGDRGRGNTEAFF. The variable domain in full, completed from reference TRBV28 and TRBJ1-1, reads DVKVTQSSRYLVKRTGEKVFLECVQDMDHENMFWYRQDPGLGLRLIYFSYDVKMKEKGDIPEGYSVSREKKERFSLILESASTNQTSMYLCASSPGDRGRGNTEAFFGQGTRLTVV.

The chain has TRBV14 and TRBJ2-4; D may be TRBD2 (5 bases). CDR1 and CDR2 (germline): SGHDN, FVKESK. Trimming removed 1 base at V and 0 bases at J, with 10 bases between. The CDR3 covers 16 residues. CDR3 bases: TGTGCCAGCAGCCAAGTGAGGGTTCTAGCCAAAAACATTCAGTACTTC. It translates to CASSQVRVLAKNIQYF.

The genes are TRBV7-9 and TRBJ2-4, with D maybe TRBD1 (5 bases). The CDR3 is 17 residues long. Looked up from germline, CDR1 is SEHNR and CDR2 is FQNEAQ (reference sequence). Trimming removed 4 bases at V and 2 bases at J, with 18 bases between. CDR3 nucleotides: TGTGCCAGCAGCTCAAGTTTCAGGGATTCAACCAAAAACATTCAGTACTTC. It yields the protein CASSSSFRDSTKNIQYF.

The chain joins TRBV7-9 to TRBJ1-2, with D possibly matching TRBD1 (6 bases). Per germline, CDR1 SEHNR and CDR2 FQNEAQ (reference sequence). V was cut by 4 bases and J by 8 bases, with 17 bases left in between. CDR3 length: 14 residues. CDR3 protein: CASSSTGTASGYTF. Written as DNA, the CDR3 is TGTGCCAGCAGCTCGACAGGCACAGCGTCCGGCTACACCTTC.

This chain uses TRBV6-5 with TRBJ2-1; 10 nucleotides match TRBD2. The length of the CDR3 is 14 residues. Germline V gene sequence: CDR1 MNHEY, CDR2 SVGAGI. The ends lost 6 bases at V and 4 bases at J; junction bases unmatched: 3. The CDR3: CASRPGLAYNEQFF. The CDR3 nucleotides are TGTGCCAGCAGGCCGGGACTAGCGTACAATGAGCAGTTCTTC.

The chain couples TRBV7-9 to TRBJ2-3, with 11 bases identical to TRBD1. The V gene's germline CDR1 is SEHNR and CDR2 FQNEAQ (reference sequence). The CDR3 sequence is 15 residues long. With V trimmed by 5 bases and J by 6 bases, 7 bases remained unmatched. DNA for the CDR3: TGTGCCAGCAGCCCTGGACAGGGGGCGGGTGATACGCAGTATTTT. Translating it yields CASSPGQGAGDTQYF.

The chain employs TRBV13 and TRBJ2-7; D is ambiguous. Trimming stripped 1 base from V and 0 bases from J, with 7 bases between. Germline V gives CDR1 PRHDT, CDR2 FYEKMQ (reference sequence). The CDR3 has 14 amino acids. This CDR3 is CASSLDTSSYEQYF. CDR3 in DNA: TGTGCCAGCAGCTTAGACACCAGCTCCTACGAGCAGTACTTC.

The V and J genes are TRBV6-6 and TRBJ2-1; 15 bases align to TRBD2. The CDR3 covers 16 residues. With 2 bases clipped from V and 6 bases from J, the junction kept 2 bases outside the gene matches. From germline, CDR1 is MNHNY and CDR2 SVGAGI (reference sequence). The CDR3 DNA follows: TGTGCCAGCAGTTACCGGACTAGCGGGAGGGCCAATGAGCAGTTCTTC. This codes for CASSYRTSGRANEQFF.

The chain uses TRBV7-3 and TRBJ2-1, with D possibly TRBD2 on 6 matching bases. This CDR3 has 14 residues. Deletions cut 4 bases from V and 2 bases from J, with 9 bases between. From germline, CDR1 is SGHTA and CDR2 FQGTGA. DNA of the CDR3: TGTGCCAGCAGCTCGACTAGTCCCTACAATGAGCAGTTCTTC. As protein: CASSSTSPYNEQFF.

In terms of frequency, this clone is medium-sized. The J gene is TRBJ2-1, the V gene TRBV6-4; 7 bases line up with TRBD2. V lost 3 bases and J lost 0; bases outside the gene matches: 2. Germline CDR1 MRHNA, CDR2 SNTAGT. The CDR3 length is 15 residues. The CDR3 region has the DNA TGTGCCAGCAGTGAACGGGAGGCCTCCTACAATGAGCAGTTCTTC. This gives the protein CASSEREASYNEQFF.

The rearrangement joins TRBV5-1 to TRBJ2-7; D perhaps matches TRBD1 (5 bases). In germline, CDR1 is SGHRS, CDR2 YFSETQ. V was clipped by 3 bases and J by 3 bases, with 10 bases between them. The CDR3 is 13 residues long. CDR3 sequence (DNA): TGCGCCAGCAGCTCAACAGGCTTCTACGAGCAGTACTTC. Amino acid sequence: CASSSTGFYEQYF.

The chain joins TRBV27 to TRBJ1-4; 7 positions agree with TRBD1. The CDR3 consists of 17 residues. Trimming removed 6 bases from V and 3 bases from J; junction bases left unmatched: 13. Germline-derived CDR1 and CDR2 are MNHEY and SMNVEV (reference sequence). CDR3 amino acids: CASSSRTGRASNEKLFF. The CDR3 region has the DNA TGTGCCAGCAGCAGTAGGACAGGTCGGGCGTCTAATGAAAAACTGTTTTTT. Full variable domain (outside the CDR3, taken from reference TRBV27 and TRBJ1-4): EAQVTQNPRYLITVTGKKLTVTCSQNMNHEYMSWYRQDPGLGLRQIYYSMNVEVTDKGDVPEGYKVSRKEKRNFPLILESPSPNQTSLYFCASSSRTGRASNEKLFFGSGTQLSVL.

As DNA, the CDR3 is TGTGCCAGCAGCTCAAGATCCAGCGGCACAGATACGCAGTATTTT. This codes for CASSSRSSGTDTQYF. This chain uses TRBV13 with TRBJ2-3; D remains ambiguous. Trimming pared 4 bases from V and 1 base from J, leaving 12 bases between. The germline V gene has CDR1 PRHDT and CDR2 FYEKMQ (reference sequence). This CDR3 is 15 amino acids long. Based on the CDR3 plus reference TRBV13 and TRBJ2-3, the full variable domain is AAGVIQSPRHLIKEKRETATLKCYPIPRHDTVYWYQQGPGQDPQFLISFYEKMQSDKGSIPDRFSAQQFSDYHSELNMSSLELGDSALYFCASSSRSSGTDTQYFGPGTRLTVL.

The J gene is TRBJ2-2, the V gene TRBV11-2; D might be TRBD2 (5 bases). The length of the CDR3 is 16 residues. V lost 6 bases and J lost 3, with 17 bases in between. CDR1 and CDR2 (germline): SGHAT, FQNNGV. The CDR3 sequence is CASSSNPGIDTGELFF. The CDR3 nucleotides read TGTGCCAGCAGTTCTAATCCCGGGATCGACACCGGGGAGCTGTTTTTT.

This sequence joins TRBV5-5 and TRBJ2-5, with D maybe TRBD1 (6 bases). The CDR3 has 13 residues. The V gene lost 3 bases and the J gene lost 5 bases, with 11 bases spanning the gap. Germline V lookup: CDR1 SGHKS, CDR2 YYEKEE (reference sequence). The CDR3 coding sequence is TGTGCCAGCAGCTCACAGGGACACGAGACCCAGTACTTC. Amino acid sequence: CASSSQGHETQYF.

Here the CDR3 DNA reads TGTGCCAGCAGTTTGGGCTATAGCAATCAGCCCCAGCATTTT. Translation: CASSLGYSNQPQHF. The chain joins TRBV27 to TRBJ1-5, with D hard to call. Germline-derived CDR1 and CDR2 are MNHEY and SMNVEV (reference sequence). This CDR3 has 14 residues. The V and J ends lost 3 bases and 0 bases respectively, with 6 bases between them.

This chain connects TRBV10-3 to TRBJ2-4; 11 bases match TRBD2. Unmatched junction bases numbered 5, after V lost 0 bases and J lost 7 bases. The germline CDR1 and CDR2 sequences are ENHRY and SYGVKD. The CDR3 runs 16 residues. Here the CDR3 DNA reads TGTGCCATCAGTGAGTCTAGCGGGAGGGGTTCGAACATTCAGTACTTC. This translates into CAISESSGRGSNIQYF.

In DNA, the CDR3 is TGTGCCAGCAGTTTATTTGGGTTAGCTATCTCCTATGGCTACACCTTC. Translating it yields CASSLFGLAISYGYTF. The chain combines TRBV28 with TRBJ1-2; the D is unclear. The germline gives CDR1 MDHEN, CDR2 SYDVKM. The CDR3 covers 16 residues. Trimming removed 1 base from V and 4 bases from J, with 16 bases in between.

CDR3 region: CASSVAGDTEAFF. The CDR3 DNA follows: TGTGCCAGCAGCGTAGCCGGGGACACTGAAGCTTTCTTT. This rearrangement joins TRBV9 to TRBJ1-1; D is unresolved. CDR1 SGDLS and CDR2 YYNGEE come from the germline V gene. The V and J ends lost 0 bases and 3 bases respectively, with 6 bases between them. This CDR3 spans 13 amino acids.

V usage is TRBV7-3 and J usage is TRBJ1-1, with D unclear. The CDR3 length is 13 residues. The V and J ends lost 5 bases and 0 bases respectively, with 7 bases between them. CDR1 and CDR2 (germline): SGHTA, FQGTGA. The CDR3 reads CASSLVLNTEAFF. The CDR3 DNA sequence: TGTGCCAGCAGCCTAGTCTTGAACACTGAAGCTTTCTTT.

V is TRBV5-5 and J is TRBJ2-7, with D perhaps matching TRBD2 (6 bases). There are 16 residues in the CDR3. The V end was cut by 4 bases, the J end by 0 bases, with 17 bases between. From germline, CDR1 is SGHKS and CDR2 YYEKEE (reference sequence). CDR3 region: CASSPDRAGGSYEQYF. CDR3 bases: TGTGCCAGCAGCCCCGACCGAGCGGGCGGCTCCTACGAGCAGTACTTC.

The CDR3 sequence is CASSSRDSSTDTQYF. CDR3 nucleotide sequence: TGTGCCAGCAGCTCCCGGGACAGTAGCACAGATACGCAGTATTTT. The chain combines TRBV7-3 with TRBJ2-3, with 7 bases fitting TRBD1. CDR1 is SGHTA and CDR2 is FQGTGA in the germline V gene. The CDR3 runs to 15 residues. The trim removed 4 bases at V and 0 bases at J, leaving 4 bases unmatched.

V and J are TRBV27 and TRBJ2-1, with TRBD1 as a possible D gene (7 bases). The CDR3 consists of 15 residues. Trimming took off 3 bases at V and 8 bases at J, with 17 bases between the two ends. The germline V gene encodes CDR1 MNHEY and CDR2 SMNVEV (reference sequence). The CDR3 DNA reads as TGTGCCAGCAGTTTGGAGGGGGCTGGAGGGCATGAGCAGTTCTTC. Its translation is CASSLEGAGGHEQFF.

The V call is TRBV2, the J call TRBJ2-7; 16 nucleotides align to TRBD2. Germline V gene sequence: CDR1 SNHLY, CDR2 FYNNEI. There are 16 residues in the CDR3. V was clipped by 6 bases and J by 2 bases; unmatched bases: 4. CDR3 DNA sequence: TGTGCCAGCAGGGCCGGGACTAGCGGGAGGGCCTACGAGCAGTACTTC. Its protein is CASRAGTSGRAYEQYF.

The gene calls are TRBV6-1 and TRBJ2-1, with 9 nucleotides matching TRBD2. The CDR3 sequence is 17 residues long. Germline CDR1 and CDR2: MNHNS and SASEGT. V lost 2 bases and J lost 10; bases outside the gene matches: 15. The CDR3 reads CASSEMAMAGGGKEQFF. The CDR3 DNA sequence: TGTGCCAGCAGTGAAATGGCAATGGCGGGAGGGGGAAAGGAGCAGTTCTTC.

The genes are TRBV6-4 and TRBJ2-2; 7 nucleotides line up with TRBD1. Germline V gives CDR1 MRHNA, CDR2 SNTAGT. V lost 6 bases, J lost 3 bases, and 7 bases stayed unmatched. This CDR3 spans 15 amino acids. CDR3 nucleotide sequence: TGTGCCAGCAGACGACAGGGCTCCGACACCGGGGAGCTGTTTTTT. Translating it yields CASRRQGSDTGELFF.